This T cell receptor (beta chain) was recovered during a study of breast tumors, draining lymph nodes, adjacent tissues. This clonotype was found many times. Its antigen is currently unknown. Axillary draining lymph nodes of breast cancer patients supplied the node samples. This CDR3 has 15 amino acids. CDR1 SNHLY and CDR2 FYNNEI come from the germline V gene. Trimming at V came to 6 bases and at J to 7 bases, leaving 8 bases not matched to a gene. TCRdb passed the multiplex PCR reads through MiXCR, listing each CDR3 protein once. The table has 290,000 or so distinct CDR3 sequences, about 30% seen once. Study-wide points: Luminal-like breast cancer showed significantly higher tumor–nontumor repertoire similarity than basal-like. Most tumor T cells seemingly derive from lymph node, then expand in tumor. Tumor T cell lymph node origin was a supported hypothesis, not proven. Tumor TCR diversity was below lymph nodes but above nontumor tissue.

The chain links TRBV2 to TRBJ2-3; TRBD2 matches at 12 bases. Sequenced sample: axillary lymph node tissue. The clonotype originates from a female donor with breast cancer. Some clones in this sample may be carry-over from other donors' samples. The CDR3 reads CASRGTSGRWNTQYF. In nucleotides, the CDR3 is TGTGCCAGCAGGGGGACTAGCGGGCGGTGGAATACGCAGTATTTT.